The clone carrying this T cell receptor beta chain came up once. This sample is drawn from a study of blood T cell repertoires in COVID-19. On the study more broadly: Donors in the United States, Italy and Spain gave samples during acute or convalescent COVID-19.

Under the authors' procedure: Reference gene primer amplification in the assay estimated nucleated cell counts. Here immunoSEQ multiplex PCR was the method, and the copy in TCRdb shows in-frame clones only, minus some. For V, J and clone size, that table is used; D and trimming come from the DNA. This sample has about 68,000 clones, with less than 90% found just once. The germline V gene has CDR1 MNHEY and CDR2 SVGAGI. The length of the CDR3 is 15 residues. The V and J ends lost 5 bases and 6 bases, in that order; junction bases with no gene match: 8. The genes are TRBV6-5 and TRBJ1-5; 9 nucleotides match TRBD1. The material sequenced was peripheral blood. The receptor's source is a man at least 80 years old with COVID-19, enrolled during active disease. Written as DNA, the CDR3 is TGTGCCAGCAGTAAAACGACAGGGGGGTTTCAGCCCCAGCATTTT. It specifies CASSKTTGGFQPQHF.